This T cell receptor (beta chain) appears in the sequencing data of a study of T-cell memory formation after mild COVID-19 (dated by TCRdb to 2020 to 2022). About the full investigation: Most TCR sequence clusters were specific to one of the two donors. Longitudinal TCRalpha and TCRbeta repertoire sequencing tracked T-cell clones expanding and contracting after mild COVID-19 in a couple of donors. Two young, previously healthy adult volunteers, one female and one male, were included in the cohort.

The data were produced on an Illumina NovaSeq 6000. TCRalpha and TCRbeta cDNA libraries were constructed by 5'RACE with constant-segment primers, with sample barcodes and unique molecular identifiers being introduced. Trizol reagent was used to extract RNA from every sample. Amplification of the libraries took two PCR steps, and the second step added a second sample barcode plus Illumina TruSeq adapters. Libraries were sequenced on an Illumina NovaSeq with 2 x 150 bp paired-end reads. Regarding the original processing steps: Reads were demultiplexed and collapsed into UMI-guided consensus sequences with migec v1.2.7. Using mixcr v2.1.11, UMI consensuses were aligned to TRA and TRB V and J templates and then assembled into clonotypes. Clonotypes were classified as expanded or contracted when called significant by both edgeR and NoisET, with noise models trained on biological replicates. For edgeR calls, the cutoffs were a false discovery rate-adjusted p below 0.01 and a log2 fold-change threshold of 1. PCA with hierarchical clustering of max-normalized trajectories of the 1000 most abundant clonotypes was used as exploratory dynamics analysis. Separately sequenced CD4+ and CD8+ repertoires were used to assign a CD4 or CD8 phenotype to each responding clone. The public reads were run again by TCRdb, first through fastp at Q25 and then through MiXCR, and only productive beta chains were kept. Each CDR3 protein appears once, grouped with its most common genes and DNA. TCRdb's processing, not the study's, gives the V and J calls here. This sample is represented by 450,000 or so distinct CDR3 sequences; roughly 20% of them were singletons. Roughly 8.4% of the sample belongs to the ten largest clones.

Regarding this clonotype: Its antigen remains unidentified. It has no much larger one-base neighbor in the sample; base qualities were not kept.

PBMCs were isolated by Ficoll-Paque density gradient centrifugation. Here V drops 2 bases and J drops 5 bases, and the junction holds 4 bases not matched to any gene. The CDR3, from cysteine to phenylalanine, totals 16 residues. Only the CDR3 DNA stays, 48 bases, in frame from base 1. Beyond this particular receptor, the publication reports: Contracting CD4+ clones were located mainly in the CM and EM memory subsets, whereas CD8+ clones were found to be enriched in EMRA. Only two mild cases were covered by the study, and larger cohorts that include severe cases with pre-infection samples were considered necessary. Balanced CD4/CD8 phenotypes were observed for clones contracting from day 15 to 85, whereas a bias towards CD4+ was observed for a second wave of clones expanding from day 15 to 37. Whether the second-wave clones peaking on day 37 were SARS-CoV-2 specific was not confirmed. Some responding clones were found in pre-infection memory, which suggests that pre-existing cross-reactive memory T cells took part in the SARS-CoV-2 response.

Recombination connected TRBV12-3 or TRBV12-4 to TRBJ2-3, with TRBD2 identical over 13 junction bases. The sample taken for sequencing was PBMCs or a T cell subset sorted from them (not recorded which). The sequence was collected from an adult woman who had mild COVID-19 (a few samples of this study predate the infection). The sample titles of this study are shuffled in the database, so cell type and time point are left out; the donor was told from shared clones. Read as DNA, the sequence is TGTGCCAGCAGTTTAACTAGCGGGAGGGCCGGAGATACGCAGTATTTT. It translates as CASSLTSGRAGDTQYF.